The source of this T cell receptor (beta chain) is a study of T cell repertoires in cytomegalovirus infection. V lost 5 bases and J 9 bases, leaving 17 bases between the germline ends. This CDR3 contains 15 residues. The germline gives CDR1 SGHVS, CDR2 FNYEAQ. This clonotype showed up just a few times. MiXCR, run by TCRdb on the reads, gives a single entry per CDR3 protein. The sample includes 150,000 to 200,000 distinct CDR3 sequences, over 25% of them seen just once. What was sequenced was PBMCs. This chain connects TRBV7-6 to TRBJ1-6; tentatively, D is TRBD1 (6 bases). This clonotype was sampled from a human donor in good health (CMV status not recorded). Some clones in this sample may be carry-over from other donors' samples. In DNA form, the CDR3 reads TGTGCCAGCAGCAAAGAGGCAGGGGCGCCTTCACCCCTCCACTTT. This codes for CASSKEAGAPSPLHF.